What follows describes a single TCR beta chain. Its antigen remains unknown. The sample comes from a study of vaccination and CD4 T cells after COVID-19. Study-level information: At a median approximately 99 days (range 35 to 161) after diagnosis, post-COVID samples were drawn.

Points from the study as a whole: Median numbers of SARS-CoV-2-reactive clonotypes increased from around 20 to 38 (not a significant change).

Treatment reported: roughly 10-day PBMC culture with coronavirus spike peptide pools or control peptides (ViraFEST assay). Once obtained from cultured CD4+ T cells, the DNA was sequenced using the Oncomine TCR Beta short-read assay. TCRdb re-called the PCR reads with MiXCR, one entry per CDR3 protein. Here the sample spans fewer than 20,000 distinct CDR3 sequences, approximately 50% being singletons. This TCR came from a human donor with COVID-19. The sequenced sample was cultured CD4+ T cells from blood, obtained after SARS-CoV-2 vaccination.

Here the CDR3 reads CASSLLLEAFF. CDR3 nucleotides: TGTGCCAGCAGTCTCCTACTTGAAGCTTTCTTT. V gene TRBV28 combines with J gene TRBJ1-1; D gene uncertain. Between the trimmed V and J ends, which lost 5 bases and 7 bases, there was a span of 8 bases. The CDR3 contains 11 residues. Germline V gene lookup returns CDR1 MDHEN and CDR2 SYDVKM.